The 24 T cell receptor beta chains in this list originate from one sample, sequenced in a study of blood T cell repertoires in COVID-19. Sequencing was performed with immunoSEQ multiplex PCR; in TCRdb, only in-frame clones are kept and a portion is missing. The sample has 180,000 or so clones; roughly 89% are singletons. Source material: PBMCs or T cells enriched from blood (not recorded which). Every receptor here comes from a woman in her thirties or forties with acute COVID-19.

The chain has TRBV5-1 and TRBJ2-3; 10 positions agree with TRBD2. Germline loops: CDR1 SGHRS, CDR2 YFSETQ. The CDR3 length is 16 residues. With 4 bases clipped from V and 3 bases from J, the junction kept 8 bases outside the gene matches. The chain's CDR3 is CASSPRLAGVTDTQYF. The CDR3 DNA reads TGCGCCAGCAGCCCGCGCCTAGCGGGAGTAACAGATACGCAGTATTTT.

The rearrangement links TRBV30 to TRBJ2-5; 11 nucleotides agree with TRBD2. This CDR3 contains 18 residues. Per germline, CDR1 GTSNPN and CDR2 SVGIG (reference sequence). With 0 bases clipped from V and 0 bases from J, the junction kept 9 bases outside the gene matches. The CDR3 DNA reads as TGTGCCTGGAGTGTCCTACGGACTAGCGGGCGGTACCAAGAGACCCAGTACTTC. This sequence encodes CAWSVLRTSGRYQETQYF.

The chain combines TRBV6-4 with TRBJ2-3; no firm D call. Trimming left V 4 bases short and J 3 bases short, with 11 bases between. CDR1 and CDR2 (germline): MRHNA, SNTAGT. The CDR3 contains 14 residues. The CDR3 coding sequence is TGTGCCAGCAGTGCCGAGACTGGGACAGATACGCAGTATTTT. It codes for CASSAETGTDTQYF.

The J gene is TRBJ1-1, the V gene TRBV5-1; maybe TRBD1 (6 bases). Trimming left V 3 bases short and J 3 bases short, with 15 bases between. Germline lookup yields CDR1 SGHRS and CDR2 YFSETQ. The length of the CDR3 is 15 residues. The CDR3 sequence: CASSSWTVSDTEAFF. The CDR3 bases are TGCGCCAGCAGCTCTTGGACAGTTTCGGACACTGAAGCTTTCTTT.

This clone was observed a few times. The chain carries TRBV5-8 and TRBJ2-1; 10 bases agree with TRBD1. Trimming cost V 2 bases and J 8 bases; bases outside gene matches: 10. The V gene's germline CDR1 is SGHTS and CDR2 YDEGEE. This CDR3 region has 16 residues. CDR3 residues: CASSFYTGTGADEQFF. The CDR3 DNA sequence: TGTGCCAGCAGCTTCTATACCGGGACAGGGGCCGATGAGCAGTTCTTC.

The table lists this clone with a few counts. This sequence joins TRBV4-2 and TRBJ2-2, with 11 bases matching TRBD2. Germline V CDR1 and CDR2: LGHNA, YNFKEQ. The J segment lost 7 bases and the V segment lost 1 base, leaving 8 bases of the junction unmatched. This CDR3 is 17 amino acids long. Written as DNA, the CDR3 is TGTGCCAGCAGCCAAGTAGCGGGGGGGCGGAATGGCGGGGAGCTGTTTTTT. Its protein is CASSQVAGGRNGGELFF.

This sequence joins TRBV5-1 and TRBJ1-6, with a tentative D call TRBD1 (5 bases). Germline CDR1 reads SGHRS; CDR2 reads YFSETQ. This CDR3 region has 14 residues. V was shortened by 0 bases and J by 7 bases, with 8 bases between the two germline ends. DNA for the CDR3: TGCGCCAGCAGCTTGGGGACACCCAATTCACCCCTCCACTTT. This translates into CASSLGTPNSPLHF.

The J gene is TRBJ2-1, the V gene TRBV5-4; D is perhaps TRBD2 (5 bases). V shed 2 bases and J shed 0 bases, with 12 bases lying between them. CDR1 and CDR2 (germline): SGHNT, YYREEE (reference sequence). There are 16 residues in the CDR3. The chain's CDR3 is CASSFLRESSYNEQFF. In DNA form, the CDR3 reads TGTGCCAGCAGCTTCTTAAGGGAGAGCTCCTACAATGAGCAGTTCTTC.

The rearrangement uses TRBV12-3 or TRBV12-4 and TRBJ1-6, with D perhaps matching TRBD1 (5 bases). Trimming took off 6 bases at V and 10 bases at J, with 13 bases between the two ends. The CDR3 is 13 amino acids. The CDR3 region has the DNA TGTGCCAGCAGGGGGGGACCTGTATCACCCCTCCACTTT. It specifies CASRGGPVSPLHF.

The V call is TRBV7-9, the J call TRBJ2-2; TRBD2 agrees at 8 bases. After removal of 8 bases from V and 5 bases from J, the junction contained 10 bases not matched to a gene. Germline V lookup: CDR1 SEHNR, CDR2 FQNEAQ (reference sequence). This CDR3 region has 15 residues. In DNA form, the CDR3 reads TGTGCCAGCGCAAACCCGGGAGGGAAGACCGGGGAGCTGTTTTTT. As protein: CASANPGGKTGELFF.

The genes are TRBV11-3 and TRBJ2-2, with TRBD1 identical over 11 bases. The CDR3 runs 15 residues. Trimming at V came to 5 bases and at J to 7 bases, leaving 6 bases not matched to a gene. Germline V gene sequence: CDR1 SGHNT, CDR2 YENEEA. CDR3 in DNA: TGTGCCAGCAGCCCCGGACAGGGGGCCGGCGGGGAGCTGTTTTTT. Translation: CASSPGQGAGGELFF.

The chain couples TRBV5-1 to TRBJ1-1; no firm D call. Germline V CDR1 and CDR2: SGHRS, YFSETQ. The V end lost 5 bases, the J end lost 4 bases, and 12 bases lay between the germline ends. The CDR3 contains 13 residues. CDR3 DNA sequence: TGCGCCAGCAGATCAAGGGAGGGCACTGAAGCTTTCTTT. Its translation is CASRSREGTEAFF.

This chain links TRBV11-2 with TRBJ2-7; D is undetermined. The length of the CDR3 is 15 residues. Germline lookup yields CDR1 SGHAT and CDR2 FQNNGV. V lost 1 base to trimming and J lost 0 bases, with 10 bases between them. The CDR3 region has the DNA TGTGCCAGCAGCTTAGGGCTCCACCCCTCCTACGAGCAGTACTTC. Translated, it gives CASSLGLHPSYEQYF. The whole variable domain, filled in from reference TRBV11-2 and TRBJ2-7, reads EAGVAQSPRYKIIEKRQSVAFWCNPISGHATLYWYQQILGQGPKLLIQFQNNGVVDDSQLPKDRFSAERLKGVDSTLKIQPAKLEDSAVYLCASSLGLHPSYEQYFGPGTRLTVT.

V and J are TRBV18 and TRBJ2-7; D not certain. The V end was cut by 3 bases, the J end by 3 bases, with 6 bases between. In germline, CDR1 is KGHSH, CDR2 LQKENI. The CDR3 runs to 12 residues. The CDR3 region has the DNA TGTGCCAGCTCACCCACAAACTACGAGCAGTACTTC. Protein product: CASSPTNYEQYF.

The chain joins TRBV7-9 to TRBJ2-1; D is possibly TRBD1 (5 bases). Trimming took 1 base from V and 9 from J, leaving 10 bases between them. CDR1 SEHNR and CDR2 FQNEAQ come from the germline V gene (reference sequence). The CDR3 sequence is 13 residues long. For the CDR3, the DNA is TGTGCCAGCAGCTTAGGGACACACGGTGAGCAGTTCTTC. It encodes CASSLGTHGEQFF.

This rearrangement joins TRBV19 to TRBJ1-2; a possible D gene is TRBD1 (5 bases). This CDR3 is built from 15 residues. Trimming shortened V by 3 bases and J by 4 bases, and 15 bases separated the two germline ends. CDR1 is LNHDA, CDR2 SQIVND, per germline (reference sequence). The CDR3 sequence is CASSIGSGGTYGYTF. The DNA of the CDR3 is TGTGCCAGTAGTATCGGATCGGGAGGGACCTATGGCTACACCTTC. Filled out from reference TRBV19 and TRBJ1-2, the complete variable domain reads DGGITQSPKYLFRKEGQNVTLSCEQNLNHDAMYWYRQDPGQGLRLIYYSQIVNDFQKGDIAEGYSVSREKKESFPLTVTSAQKNPTAFYLCASSIGSGGTYGYTFGSGTRLTVV.

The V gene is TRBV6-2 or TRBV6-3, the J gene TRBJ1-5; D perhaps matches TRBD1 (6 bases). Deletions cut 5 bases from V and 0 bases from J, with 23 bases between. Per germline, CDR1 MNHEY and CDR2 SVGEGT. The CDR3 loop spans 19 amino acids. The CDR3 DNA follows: TGTGCCAGCAGTAATGCCAGGGGTCCAAGAACCAGTAGCAATCAGCCCCAGCATTTT. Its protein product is CASSNARGPRTSSNQPQHF.

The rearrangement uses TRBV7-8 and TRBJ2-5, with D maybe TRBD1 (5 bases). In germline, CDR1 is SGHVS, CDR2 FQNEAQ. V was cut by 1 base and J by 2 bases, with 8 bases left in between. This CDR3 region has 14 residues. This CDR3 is CASSLGRQQETQYF. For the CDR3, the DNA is TGTGCCAGCAGCTTAGGTAGACAGCAAGAGACCCAGTACTTC. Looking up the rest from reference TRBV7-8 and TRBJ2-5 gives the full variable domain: GAGVSQSPRYKVAKRGQDVALRCDPISGHVSLFWYQQALGQGPEFLTYFQNEAQLDKSGLPSDRFFAERPEGSVSTLKIQRTQQEDSAVYLCASSLGRQQETQYFGPGTRLLVL.

The CDR3 loop is CASSQQGGIGYTF. CDR3 nucleotides: TGTGCCAGCAGTCAACAGGGGGGGATTGGCTACACCTTC. V is TRBV2 and J is TRBJ1-2, with 8 bases that match TRBD1. The CDR3 sequence is 13 residues long. The V segment lost 5 bases and the J segment 7 bases; nucleotides outside the gene matches: 6. Germline-derived CDR1 and CDR2 are SNHLY and FYNNEI.

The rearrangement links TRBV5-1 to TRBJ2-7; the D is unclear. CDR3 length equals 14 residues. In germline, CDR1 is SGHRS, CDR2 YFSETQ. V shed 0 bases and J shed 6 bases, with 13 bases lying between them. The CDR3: CASSLDVPAGEQYF. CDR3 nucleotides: TGCGCCAGCAGCTTGGATGTGCCCGCCGGCGAGCAGTACTTC.

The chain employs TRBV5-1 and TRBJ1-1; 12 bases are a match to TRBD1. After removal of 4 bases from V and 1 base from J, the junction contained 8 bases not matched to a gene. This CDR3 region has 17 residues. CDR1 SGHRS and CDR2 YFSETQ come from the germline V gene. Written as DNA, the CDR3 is TGCGCCAGCAGCCTCTGGGGACAGGGGGCCGGGAACACTGAAGCTTTCTTT. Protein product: CASSLWGQGAGNTEAFF.

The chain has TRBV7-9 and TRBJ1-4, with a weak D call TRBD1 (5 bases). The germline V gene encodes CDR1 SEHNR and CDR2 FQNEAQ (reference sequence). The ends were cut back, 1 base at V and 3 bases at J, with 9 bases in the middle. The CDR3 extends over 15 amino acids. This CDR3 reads CASSLEGLANEKLFF. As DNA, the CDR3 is TGTGCCAGCAGCTTAGAGGGGCTGGCTAATGAAAAACTGTTTTTT.

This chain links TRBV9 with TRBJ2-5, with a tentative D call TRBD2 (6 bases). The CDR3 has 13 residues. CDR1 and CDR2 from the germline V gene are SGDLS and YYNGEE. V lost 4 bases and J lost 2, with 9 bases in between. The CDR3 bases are TGTGCCAGCAGCTCCCTAGCGCAAGAGACCCAGTACTTC. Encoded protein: CASSSLAQETQYF. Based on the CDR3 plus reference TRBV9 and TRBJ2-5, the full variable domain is DSGVTQTPKHLITATGQRVTLRCSPRSGDLSVYWYQQSLDQGLQFLIQYYNGEERAKGNILERFSAQQFPDLHSELNLSSLELGDSALYFCASSSLAQETQYFGPGTRLLVL.

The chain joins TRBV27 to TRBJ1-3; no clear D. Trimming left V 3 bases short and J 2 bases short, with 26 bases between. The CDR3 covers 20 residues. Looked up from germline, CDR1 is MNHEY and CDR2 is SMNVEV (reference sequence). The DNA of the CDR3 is TGTGCCAGCAGTTTTAAATCCCCCGCGACACCCTACTCCCCTGGAAACACCATATATTTT. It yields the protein CASSFKSPATPYSPGNTIYF.